These T cell receptor beta chains were read from a single sample in a study of patients and donors after allogeneic stem cell transplantation. TCRdb analysed the RT-PCR reads with MiXCR anew, one entry per CDR3 protein. The sample gives about 960,000 distinct CDR3 sequences, about 20% of which show up once; 6% is in the top ten. The sample was blood, either unsorted or a sorted T cell fraction (not recorded which). These receptor sequences come from a human donor who was either an allogeneic HSCT recipient or a stem cell or donor lymphocyte infusion donor (not recorded which). It is not recorded whose cells these are; they may come from a transplant donor. Each CDR3 is given with its conserved first and last residue. The order of the fields is CDR3 length, V gene, J gene, D gene, clone size, CDR3 protein, CDR3 DNA. D genes are given only for firm matches. Rows may omit the clone size; those that give it use once, few, many or a size class.

17	TRBV10-3	TRBJ2-3	TRBD2	few	CAISERGLAASTDTQYF	TGTGCCATCAGTGAACGTGGGCTAGCGGCTAGCACAGATACGCAGTATTTT
17	TRBV12-3/TRBV12-4	TRBJ2-5	.	.	CASSLGQTTGLQETQYF	TGTGCCAGCAGTTTAGGCCAAACCACAGGGCTTCAAGAGACCCAGTACTTC
15	TRBV12-3/TRBV12-4	TRBJ1-5	.	few	CASSLAQAGRQPQHF	TGTGCCAGCAGTTTAGCGCAGGCAGGGCGTCAGCCCCAGCATTTT
16	TRBV20-1	TRBJ1-6	TRBD1	.	CSARKPGQGANSPLHF	TGCAGTGCCCGAAAACCGGGACAGGGGGCCAATTCACCCCTCCACTTT
13	TRBV7-6	TRBJ2-5	.	.	CASSPRGTETQYF	TGTGCCAGCAGCCCCAGAGGAACGGAGACCCAGTACTTC
17	TRBV7-2	TRBJ1-3	.	.	CASSLYSYQGSGNTIYF	TGTGCCAGCAGCTTATACTCTTACCAAGGCTCTGGAAACACCATATATTTT
15	TRBV5-1	TRBJ2-5	TRBD1	.	CASSPGTALQETQYF	TGCGCCAGCAGTCCCGGGACAGCGCTCCAAGAGACCCAGTACTTC
14	TRBV11-3	TRBJ2-1	.	.	CASSLYRLYNEQFF	TGTGCCAGCAGCTTATATCGACTCTACAATGAGCAGTTCTTC
16	TRBV25-1	TRBJ1-4	.	.	CASSESGAGANEKLFF	TGTGCCAGCAGTGAATCTGGGGCAGGGGCTAATGAAAAACTGTTTTTT
15	TRBV20-1	TRBJ2-3	TRBD2	few	CSASSAGEPTDTQYF	TGCAGTGCTAGTTCGGCGGGGGAGCCCACAGATACGCAGTATTTT
14	TRBV12-3/TRBV12-4	TRBJ1-6	.	few	CASSLERVNSPLHF	TGTGCCAGCAGTTTAGAACGTGTAAATTCACCCCTCCACTTT
14	TRBV10-2	TRBJ1-6	.	.	CASSGPGQNSPLHF	TGCGCCAGCAGTGGTCCGGGACAAAATTCACCCCTCCACTTT
14	TRBV5-1	TRBJ1-2	TRBD1	.	CASSLATTGHGYTF	TGCGCCAGCAGCTTGGCCACGACAGGGCATGGCTACACCTTC
17	TRBV24-1	TRBJ2-3	TRBD2	few	CATSDPRTSLTYTPQYF	TGTGCCACCAGTGATCCCCGGACTAGCCTAACCTATACGCCGCAGTATTTT
15	TRBV11-2	TRBJ2-1	TRBD1	many	CASSPGQGRYNEQFF	TGTGCCAGCAGCCCCGGACAGGGAAGGTACAATGAGCAGTTCTTC
15	TRBV27	TRBJ2-3	.	few	CASSFNRGGRDTQYF	TGTGCCAGCAGCTTCAACAGGGGAGGAAGAGATACGCAGTATTTT
15	TRBV20-1	TRBJ2-1	TRBD2	few	CSARVRASGSHEQFF	TGCAGTGCTAGGGTCCGGGCTAGCGGGAGTCATGAGCAGTTCTTC
15	TRBV5-1	TRBJ1-1	.	.	CASSLVPGMNTEAFF	TGCGCCAGCAGCTTGGTCCCAGGAATGAACACTGAAGCTTTCTTT
13	TRBV12-3/TRBV12-4	TRBJ1-5	.	few	CASSPQGGLPQHF	TGTGCCAGCAGTCCCCAGGGCGGCCTGCCCCAGCATTTT